This TCR beta chain was sequenced in a study of read filtering for tumor transcriptome and immune sequencing. Study-wide results and caveats: Dropping single-read clonotypes raised IR-seq and RNA-seq shared-clonotype correlation.

This clonotype was counted many times. Antigen: not known. The library was built from around 0.4 ug RNA with molecular barcoded adaptors for alpha/delta and beta/gamma chains. TCRdb reprocessed the reads with MiXCR, giving one entry per CDR3 protein. The repertoire holds about 130,000 distinct CDR3 sequences, with under 15% as singletons. The germline V and J ends were trimmed by 6 bases and 2 bases, with 11 bases remaining between them. The CDR3 sequence is 13 residues long. Germline CDR1 SQVTM, CDR2 ANQGSEA. Sampling of bone marrow took place during active disease in every patient. The material sequenced was a population of CD138-negative cells sorted from bone marrow. J is TRBJ2-1 and V is TRBV29-1; D is tentatively TRBD1 or TRBD2 (5 bases each). This receptor was obtained from a donor older than 35 with multiple myeloma. The CDR3 DNA reads as TGCAGCGTCGACGGGGCTACCTACAATGAGCAGTTCTTC. As protein: CSVDGATYNEQFF.